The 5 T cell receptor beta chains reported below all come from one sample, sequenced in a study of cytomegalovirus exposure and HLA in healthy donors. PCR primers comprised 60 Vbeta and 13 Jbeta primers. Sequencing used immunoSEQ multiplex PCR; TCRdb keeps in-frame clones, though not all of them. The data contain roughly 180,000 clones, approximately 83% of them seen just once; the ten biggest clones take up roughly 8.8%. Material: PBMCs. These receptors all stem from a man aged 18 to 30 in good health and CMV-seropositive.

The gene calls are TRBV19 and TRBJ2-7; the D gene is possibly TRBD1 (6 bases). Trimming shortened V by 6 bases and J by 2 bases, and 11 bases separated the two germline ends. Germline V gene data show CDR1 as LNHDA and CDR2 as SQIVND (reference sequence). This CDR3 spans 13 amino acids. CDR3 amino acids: CASSFGQTYEQYF. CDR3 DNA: TGTGCCAGTAGCTTTGGACAGACCTACGAGCAGTACTTC.

The CDR3 region is CASSLTAGSYEQYF. CDR3 DNA: TGTGCCAGCAGCCTAACGGCGGGGTCCTACGAGCAGTACTTC. The chain carries TRBV7-2 and TRBJ2-7, with a possible D match to TRBD2 (6 bases). V dropped 5 bases and J dropped 1 base, with 12 bases sitting between them. The germline gives CDR1 SGHTA, CDR2 FQGNSA. This CDR3 region has 14 residues. The full variable domain, its missing parts supplied by reference TRBV7-2 and TRBJ2-7, is GAGVSQSPSNKVTEKGKDVELRCDPISGHTALYWYRQSLGQGLEFLIYFQGNSAPDKSGLPSDRFSAERTGGSVSTLTIQRTQQEDSAVYLCASSLTAGSYEQYFGPGTRLTVT.

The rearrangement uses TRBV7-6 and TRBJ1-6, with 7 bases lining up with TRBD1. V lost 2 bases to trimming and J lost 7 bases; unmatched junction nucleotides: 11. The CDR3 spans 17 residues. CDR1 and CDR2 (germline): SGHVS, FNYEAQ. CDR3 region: CASSLRTGKNRNSPLHF. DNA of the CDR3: TGTGCCAGCAGCTTACGGACAGGCAAAAACAGGAATTCACCCCTCCACTTT.

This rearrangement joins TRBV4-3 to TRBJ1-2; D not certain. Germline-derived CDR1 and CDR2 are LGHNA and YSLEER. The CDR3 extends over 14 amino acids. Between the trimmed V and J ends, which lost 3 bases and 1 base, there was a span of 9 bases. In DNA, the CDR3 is TGCGCCAGCAGCCATGGGCAGGTTAACTATGGCTACACCTTC. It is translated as CASSHGQVNYGYTF.

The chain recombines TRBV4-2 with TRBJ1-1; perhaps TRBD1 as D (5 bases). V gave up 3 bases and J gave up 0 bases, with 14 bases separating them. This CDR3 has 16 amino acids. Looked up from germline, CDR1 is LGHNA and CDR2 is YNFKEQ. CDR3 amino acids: CASSHPAGGMNTEAFF. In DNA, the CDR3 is TGTGCCAGCAGCCACCCCGCGGGGGGAATGAACACTGAAGCTTTCTTT.